This T cell receptor beta chain was profiled in a study of blood T cell repertoires in COVID-19. The data were produced by immunoSEQ multiplex PCR, yet TCRdb's version contains in-frame clones alone and is incomplete. Of 250,000 to 350,000 clones in the sample, about nine tenths were seen once. Germline CDR1 SEHNR, CDR2 FQNEAQ (reference sequence). The CDR3 runs to 18 residues. V was clipped by 5 bases and J by 1 base; unmatched bases: 14. This TCR derives from a woman aged 35 to 49 who had recovered from COVID-19. The chain uses TRBV7-9 and TRBJ2-1; the match to TRBD2 covers 7 bases. The sequenced material came from peripheral blood. The CDR3 DNA sequence: TGTGCCAGCAGCGCTAGGGCTAGCGGAGGGCGGTCCTACAATGAGCAGTTCTTC. It codes for CASSARASGGRSYNEQFF.